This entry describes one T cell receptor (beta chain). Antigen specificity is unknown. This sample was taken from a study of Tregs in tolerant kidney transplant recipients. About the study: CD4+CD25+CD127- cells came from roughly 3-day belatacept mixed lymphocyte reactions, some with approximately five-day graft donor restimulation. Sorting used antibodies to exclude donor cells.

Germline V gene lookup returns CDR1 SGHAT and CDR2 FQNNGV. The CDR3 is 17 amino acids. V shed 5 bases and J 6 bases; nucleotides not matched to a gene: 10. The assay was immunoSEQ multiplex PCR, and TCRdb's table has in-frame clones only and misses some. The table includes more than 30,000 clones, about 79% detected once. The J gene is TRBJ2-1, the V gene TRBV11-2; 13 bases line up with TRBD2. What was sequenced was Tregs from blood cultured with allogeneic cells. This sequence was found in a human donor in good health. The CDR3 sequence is CASSQRGRLAGGNEQFF. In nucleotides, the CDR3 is TGTGCCAGCAGCCAAAGGGGGCGACTAGCGGGGGGCAATGAGCAGTTCTTC.